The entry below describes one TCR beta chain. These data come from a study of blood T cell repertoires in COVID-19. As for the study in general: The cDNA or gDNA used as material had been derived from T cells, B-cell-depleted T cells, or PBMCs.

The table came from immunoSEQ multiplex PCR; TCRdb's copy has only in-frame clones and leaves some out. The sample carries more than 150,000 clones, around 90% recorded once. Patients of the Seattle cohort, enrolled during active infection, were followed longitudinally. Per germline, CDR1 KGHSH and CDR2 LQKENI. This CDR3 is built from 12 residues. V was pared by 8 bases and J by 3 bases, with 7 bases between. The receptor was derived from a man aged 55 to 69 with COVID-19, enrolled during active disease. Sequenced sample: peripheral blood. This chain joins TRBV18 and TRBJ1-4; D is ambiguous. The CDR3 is CASTTSNEKLFF. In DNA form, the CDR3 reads TGTGCCAGCACTACTTCTAATGAAAAACTGTTTTTT.